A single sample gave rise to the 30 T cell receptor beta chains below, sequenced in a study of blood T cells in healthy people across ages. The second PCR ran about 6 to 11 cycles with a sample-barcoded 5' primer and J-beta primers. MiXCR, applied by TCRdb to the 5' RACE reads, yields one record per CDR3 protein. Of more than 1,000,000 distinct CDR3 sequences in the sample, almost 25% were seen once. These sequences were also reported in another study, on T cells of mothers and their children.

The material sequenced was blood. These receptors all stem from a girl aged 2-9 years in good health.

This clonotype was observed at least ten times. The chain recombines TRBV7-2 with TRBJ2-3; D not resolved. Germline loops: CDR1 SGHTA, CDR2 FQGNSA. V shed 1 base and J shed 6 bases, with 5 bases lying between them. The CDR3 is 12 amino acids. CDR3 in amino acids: CASSLDRDTQYF. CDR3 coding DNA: TGTGCCAGCAGCTTAGATCGGGATACGCAGTATTTT.

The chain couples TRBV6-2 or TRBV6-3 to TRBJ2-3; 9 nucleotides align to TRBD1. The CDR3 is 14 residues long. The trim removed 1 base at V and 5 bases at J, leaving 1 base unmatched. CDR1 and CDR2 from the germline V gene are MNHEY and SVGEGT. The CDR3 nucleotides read TGTGCCAGCAGTTACTTGGGACAGGGAGATACGCAGTATTTT. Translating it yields CASSYLGQGDTQYF.

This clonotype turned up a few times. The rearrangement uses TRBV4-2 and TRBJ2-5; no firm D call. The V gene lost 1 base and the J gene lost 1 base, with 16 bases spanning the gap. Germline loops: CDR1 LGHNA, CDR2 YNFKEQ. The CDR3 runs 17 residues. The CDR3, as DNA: TGTGCCAGCAGCCAAGTAGGACCCCTAACACTCCAAGAGACCCAGTACTTC. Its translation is CASSQVGPLTLQETQYF.

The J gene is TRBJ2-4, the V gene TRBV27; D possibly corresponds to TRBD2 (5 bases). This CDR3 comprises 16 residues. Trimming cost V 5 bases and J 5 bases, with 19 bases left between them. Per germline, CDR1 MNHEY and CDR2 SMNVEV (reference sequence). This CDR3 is CASSPRTWAKENIQYF. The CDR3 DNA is TGTGCCAGCAGTCCCAGGACTTGGGCAAAGGAAAACATTCAGTACTTC.

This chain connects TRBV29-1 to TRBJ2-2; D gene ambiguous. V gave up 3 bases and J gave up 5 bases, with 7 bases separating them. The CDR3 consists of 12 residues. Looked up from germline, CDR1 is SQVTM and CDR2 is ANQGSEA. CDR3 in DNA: TGCAGCGTTGAGTTGGAAACCGGGGAGCTGTTTTTT. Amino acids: CSVELETGELFF.

CDR3 sequence reads: CSARVVAGAYTDTQYF. Written as DNA, the CDR3 is TGCAGTGCTAGAGTAGTCGCGGGAGCCTACACAGATACGCAGTATTTT. The chain is built from TRBV20-1 and TRBJ2-3; TRBD2 aligns across 7 bases. CDR1 and CDR2 from the germline V gene are DFQATT and SNEGSKA (reference sequence). This CDR3 region has 16 residues. V shed 1 base, J shed 2 bases, and the junction held 9 bases outside the gene matches.

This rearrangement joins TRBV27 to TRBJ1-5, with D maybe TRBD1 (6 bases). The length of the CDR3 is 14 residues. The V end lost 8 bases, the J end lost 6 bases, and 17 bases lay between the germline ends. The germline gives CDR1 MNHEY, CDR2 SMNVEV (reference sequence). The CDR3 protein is CASGYRGHIQPQHF. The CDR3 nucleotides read TGTGCCAGCGGCTACCGGGGGCACATTCAGCCCCAGCATTTT.

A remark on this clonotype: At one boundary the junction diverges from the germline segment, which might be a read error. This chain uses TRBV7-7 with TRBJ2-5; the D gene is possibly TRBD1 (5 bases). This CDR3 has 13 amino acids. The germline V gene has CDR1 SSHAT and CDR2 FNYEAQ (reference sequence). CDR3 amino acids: CASSFRKGSTQYF. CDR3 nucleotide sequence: TGTGCTAGCAGCTTTAGAAAGGGGTCGACCCAGTACTTC.

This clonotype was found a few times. The CDR3 is CASSLRTATGELFF. In DNA form, the CDR3 reads TGTGCCAGCAGCTTAAGAACGGCCACCGGGGAGCTGTTTTTT. The rearrangement joins TRBV7-6 to TRBJ2-2; D unresolved. The CDR3 is made up of 14 amino acids. CDR1 and CDR2 from the germline V gene are SGHVS and FNYEAQ. The V end lost 2 bases, the J end lost 4 bases, and 8 bases lay between the germline ends. Full variable domain (missing parts from reference TRBV7-6 and TRBJ2-2): GAGVSQSPRYKVTKRGQDVALRCDPISGHVSLYWYRQALGQGPEFLTYFNYEAQQDKSGLPNDRFSAERPEGSISTLTIQRTEQRDSAMYRCASSLRTATGELFFGEGSRLTVL.

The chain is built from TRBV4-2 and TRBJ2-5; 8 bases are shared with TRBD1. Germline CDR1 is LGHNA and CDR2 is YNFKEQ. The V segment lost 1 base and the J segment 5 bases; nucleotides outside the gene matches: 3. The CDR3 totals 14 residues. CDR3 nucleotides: TGTGCCAGCAGCCAAGGCAGGGGGCCGGAGACCCAGTACTTC. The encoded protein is CASSQGRGPETQYF.

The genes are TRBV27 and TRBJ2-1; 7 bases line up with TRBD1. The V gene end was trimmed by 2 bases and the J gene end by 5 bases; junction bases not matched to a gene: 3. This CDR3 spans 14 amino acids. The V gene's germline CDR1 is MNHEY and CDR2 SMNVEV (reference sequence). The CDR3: CASSLMGQHNEQFF. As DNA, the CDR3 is TGTGCCAGCAGTTTAATGGGACAGCACAATGAGCAGTTCTTC.

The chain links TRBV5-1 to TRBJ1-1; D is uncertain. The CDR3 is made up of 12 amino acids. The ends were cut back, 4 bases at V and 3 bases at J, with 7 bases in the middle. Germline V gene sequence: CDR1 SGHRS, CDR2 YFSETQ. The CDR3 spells CASSGGHTEAFF. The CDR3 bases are TGCGCCAGCAGCGGTGGCCACACTGAAGCTTTCTTT.

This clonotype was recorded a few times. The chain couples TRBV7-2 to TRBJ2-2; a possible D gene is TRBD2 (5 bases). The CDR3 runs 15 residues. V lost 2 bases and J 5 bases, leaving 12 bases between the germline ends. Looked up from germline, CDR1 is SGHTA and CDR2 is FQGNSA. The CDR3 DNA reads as TGTGCCAGCAGCTTACTCGGTAGCGATACCGGGGAGCTGTTTTTT. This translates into CASSLLGSDTGELFF.

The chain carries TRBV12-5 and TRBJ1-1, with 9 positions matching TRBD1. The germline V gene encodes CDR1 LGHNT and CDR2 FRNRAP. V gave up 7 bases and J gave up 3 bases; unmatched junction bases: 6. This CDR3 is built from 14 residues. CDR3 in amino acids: CASAETGGDTEAFF. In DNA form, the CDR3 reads TGTGCTAGTGCCGAGACAGGGGGGGACACTGAAGCTTTCTTT.

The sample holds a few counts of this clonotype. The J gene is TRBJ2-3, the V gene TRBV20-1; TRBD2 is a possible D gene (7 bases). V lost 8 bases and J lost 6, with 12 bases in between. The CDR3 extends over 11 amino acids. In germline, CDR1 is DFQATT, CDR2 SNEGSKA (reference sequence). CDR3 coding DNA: TGCAGTCGAGGGGGGGGGGATACGCAGTATTTT. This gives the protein CSRGGGDTQYF.

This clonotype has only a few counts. The CDR3 protein is CSATYLRSEEGTYGYTF. DNA for the CDR3: TGCAGTGCTACCTATCTGAGGTCGGAGGAAGGGACCTATGGCTACACCTTC. This chain joins TRBV20-1 and TRBJ1-2; a possible D gene is TRBD1 (5 bases). The germline CDR1 and CDR2 sequences are DFQATT and SNEGSKA (reference sequence). The CDR3 covers 17 residues. V was shortened by 4 bases and J by 4 bases, with 25 bases between the two germline ends.

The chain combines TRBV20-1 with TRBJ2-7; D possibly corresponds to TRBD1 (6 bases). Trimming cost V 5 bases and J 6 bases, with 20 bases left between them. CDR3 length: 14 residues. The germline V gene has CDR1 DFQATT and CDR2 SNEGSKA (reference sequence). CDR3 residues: CSAYRAESTFEQYF. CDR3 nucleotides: TGCAGTGCTTACAGGGCAGAGTCAACTTTCGAGCAGTACTTC.

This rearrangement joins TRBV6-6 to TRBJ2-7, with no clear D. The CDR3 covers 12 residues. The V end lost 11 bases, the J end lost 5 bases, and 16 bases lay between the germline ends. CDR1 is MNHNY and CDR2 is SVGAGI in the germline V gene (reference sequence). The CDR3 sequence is CASTQSLDEQYF. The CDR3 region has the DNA TGTGCCTCCACCCAGTCCCTCGACGAGCAGTACTTC.

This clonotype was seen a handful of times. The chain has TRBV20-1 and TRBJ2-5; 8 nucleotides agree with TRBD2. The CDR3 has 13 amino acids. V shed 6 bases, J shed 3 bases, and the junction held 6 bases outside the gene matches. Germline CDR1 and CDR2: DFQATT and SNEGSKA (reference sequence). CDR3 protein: CSALDGGEETQYF. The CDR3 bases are TGCAGTGCCTTGGACGGGGGGGAAGAGACCCAGTACTTC.

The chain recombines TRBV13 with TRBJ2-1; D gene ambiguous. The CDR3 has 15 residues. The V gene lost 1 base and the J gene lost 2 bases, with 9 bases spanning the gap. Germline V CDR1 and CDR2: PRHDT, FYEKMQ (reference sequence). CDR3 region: CASSLEGKTYNEQFF. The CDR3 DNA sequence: TGTGCCAGCAGCTTAGAAGGGAAGACCTACAATGAGCAGTTCTTC.

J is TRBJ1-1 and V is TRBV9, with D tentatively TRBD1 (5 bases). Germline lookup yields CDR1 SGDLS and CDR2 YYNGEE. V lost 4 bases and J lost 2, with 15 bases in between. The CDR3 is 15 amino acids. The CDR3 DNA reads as TGTGCCAGCAGCCCAGGCGGGGGTAGAAACACTGAAGCTTTCTTT. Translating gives CASSPGGGRNTEAFF. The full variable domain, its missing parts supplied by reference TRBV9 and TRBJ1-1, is DSGVTQTPKHLITATGQRVTLRCSPRSGDLSVYWYQQSLDQGLQFLIQYYNGEERAKGNILERFSAQQFPDLHSELNLSSLELGDSALYFCASSPGGGRNTEAFFGQGTRLTVV.

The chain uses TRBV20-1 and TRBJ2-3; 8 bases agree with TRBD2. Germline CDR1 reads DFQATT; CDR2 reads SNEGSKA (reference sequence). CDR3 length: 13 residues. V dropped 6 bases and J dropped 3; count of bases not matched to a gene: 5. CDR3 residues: CSAVAGTTDTQYF. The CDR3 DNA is TGCAGTGCAGTAGCGGGGACGACAGATACGCAGTATTTT.

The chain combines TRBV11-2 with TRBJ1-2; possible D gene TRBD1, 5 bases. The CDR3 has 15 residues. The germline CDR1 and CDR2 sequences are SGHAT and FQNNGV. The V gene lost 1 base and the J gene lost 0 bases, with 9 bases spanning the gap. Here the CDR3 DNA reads TGTGCCAGCAGCTTAGGGGGGAGAGCTAACTATGGCTACACCTTC. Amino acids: CASSLGGRANYGYTF.

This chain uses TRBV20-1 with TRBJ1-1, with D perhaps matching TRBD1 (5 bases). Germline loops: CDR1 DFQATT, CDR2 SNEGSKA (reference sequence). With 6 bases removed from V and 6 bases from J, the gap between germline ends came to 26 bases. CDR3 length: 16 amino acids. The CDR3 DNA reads TGCAGTGCCTGGGGGTGGGACTCCCGCCGTCAGGCTGAAGCTTTCTTT. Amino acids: CSAWGWDSRRQAEAFF.

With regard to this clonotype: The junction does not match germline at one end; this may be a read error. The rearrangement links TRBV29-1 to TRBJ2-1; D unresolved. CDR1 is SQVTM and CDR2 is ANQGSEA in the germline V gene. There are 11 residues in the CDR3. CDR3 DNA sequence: TGCAGCGTTGAAGATCAAGGAGACGTACTATTC. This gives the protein CSVEDQGDVLF.

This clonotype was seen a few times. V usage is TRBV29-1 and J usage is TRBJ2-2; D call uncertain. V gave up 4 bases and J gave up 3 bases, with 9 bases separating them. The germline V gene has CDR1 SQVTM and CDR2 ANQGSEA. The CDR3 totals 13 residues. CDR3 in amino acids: CSVGNVYTGELFF. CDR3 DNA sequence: TGCAGCGTTGGGAATGTGTACACCGGGGAGCTGTTTTTT.

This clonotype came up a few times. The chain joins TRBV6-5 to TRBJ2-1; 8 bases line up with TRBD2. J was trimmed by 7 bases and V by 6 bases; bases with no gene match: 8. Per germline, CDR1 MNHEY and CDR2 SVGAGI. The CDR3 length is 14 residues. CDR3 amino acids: CASSFSASGNEQFF. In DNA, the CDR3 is TGTGCCAGCAGCTTCTCGGCTAGCGGGAATGAGCAGTTCTTC.

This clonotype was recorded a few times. The CDR3, as DNA: TGTGCCACCAGTGAGCCGGGACCCTACAATGAGCAGTTCTTC. Translating it yields CATSEPGPYNEQFF. The chain recombines TRBV24-1 with TRBJ2-1; D may match TRBD1 or TRBD2 (5 bases each). CDR3 length: 14 amino acids. Germline CDR1 and CDR2: KGHDR and SFDVKD. Trimming removed 4 bases at V and 2 bases at J, with 8 bases between.

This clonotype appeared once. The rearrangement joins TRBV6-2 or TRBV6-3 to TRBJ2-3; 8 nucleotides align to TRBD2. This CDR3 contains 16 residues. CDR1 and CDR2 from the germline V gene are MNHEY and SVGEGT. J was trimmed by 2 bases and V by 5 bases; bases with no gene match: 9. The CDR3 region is CASSTSAGDYTDTQYF. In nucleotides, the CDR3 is TGTGCCAGCAGTACGTCAGCGGGGGACTACACAGATACGCAGTATTTT.

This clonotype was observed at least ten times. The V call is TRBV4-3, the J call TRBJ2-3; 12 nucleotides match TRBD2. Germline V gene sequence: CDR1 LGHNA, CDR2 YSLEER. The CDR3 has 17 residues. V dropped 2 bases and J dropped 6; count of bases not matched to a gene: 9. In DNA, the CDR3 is TGCGCCAGCAGCCAAATACTAGCGGGGGGCCTTGGGGATACGCAGTATTTT. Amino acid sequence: CASSQILAGGLGDTQYF.